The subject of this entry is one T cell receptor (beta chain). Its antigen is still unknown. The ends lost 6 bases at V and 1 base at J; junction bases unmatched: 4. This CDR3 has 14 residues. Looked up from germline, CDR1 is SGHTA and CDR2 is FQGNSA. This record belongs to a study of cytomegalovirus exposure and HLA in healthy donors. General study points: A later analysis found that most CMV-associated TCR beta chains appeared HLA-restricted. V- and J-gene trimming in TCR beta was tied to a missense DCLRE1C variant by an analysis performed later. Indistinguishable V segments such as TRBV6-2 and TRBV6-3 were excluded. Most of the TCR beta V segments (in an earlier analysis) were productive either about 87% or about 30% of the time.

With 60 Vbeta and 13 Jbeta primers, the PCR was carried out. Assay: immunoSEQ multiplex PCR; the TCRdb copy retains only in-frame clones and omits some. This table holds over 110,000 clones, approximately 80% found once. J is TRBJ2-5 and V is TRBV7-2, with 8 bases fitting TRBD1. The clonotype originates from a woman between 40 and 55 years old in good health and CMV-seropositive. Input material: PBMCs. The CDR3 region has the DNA TGTGCCAGCAGAGACAGGGGATTCCAAGAGACCCAGTACTTC. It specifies CASRDRGFQETQYF.